This T cell receptor (beta chain) was identified in a study of tumor-infiltrating lymphocytes in localized non-small cell lung cancer. Overall study: Patients included smokers and never-smokers with various histologies, some sampled after neoadjuvant chemotherapy. Findings and caveats of the study: Tumors had more T cell infiltration than uninvolved lung, per TCRbeta sequencing and CD3 counts. No link was found between tumor T-cell fraction and recurrence-free survival. Immunotypes IM1 and IM2 had similar TCR-derived T-cell fractions.

Germline-derived CDR1 and CDR2 are SGHRS and YFSETQ. V trimming: 5 bases; J trimming: 4 bases; junction bases outside the gene matches: 11. The CDR3 consists of 15 residues. To note about this clone: Its cognate antigen is unknown.

Clones were read by immunoSEQ multiplex PCR, and TCRdb kept only the in-frame ones, dropping some. The repertoire holds about 14,000 clones, with roughly 79% as singletons. This sequence originates from a human donor with non-small cell lung cancer. The gene calls are TRBV5-1 and TRBJ2-5; 7 positions match TRBD2. Sequences were obtained from lung tumor tissue. The CDR3 region is CASRPGPGRGETQYF. The CDR3 DNA is TGCGCCAGCAGGCCGGGCCCGGGGAGGGGAGAGACCCAGTACTTC.